A single sample gave rise to the 18 T cell receptor beta chains below, sequenced in a study of blood T cell repertoires in COVID-19. Sequencing was performed with immunoSEQ multiplex PCR; in TCRdb, only in-frame clones are kept and a portion is missing. The sample lists some 400,000 clones, roughly 90% seen once, with 1.5% to 2% in the top ten. Sample: PBMCs or T cells enriched from blood (not recorded which). The source of these receptors is a woman aged 25 to 39 who had recovered from COVID-19.

The rearrangement links TRBV24-1 to TRBJ2-1; 9 bases agree with TRBD2. The J segment lost 6 bases and the V segment lost 3 bases, leaving 8 bases of the junction unmatched. CDR3 length: 16 residues. Germline assignment: CDR1 KGHDR and CDR2 SFDVKD. The CDR3 is CATSDPHSGSSNEQFF. DNA for the CDR3: TGTGCCACCAGTGATCCACATAGCGGGAGTTCCAATGAGCAGTTCTTC.

The chain uses TRBV12-3 or TRBV12-4 and TRBJ2-4, with D possibly matching TRBD2 (7 bases). The CDR3 has 13 amino acids. V dropped 6 bases and J dropped 9 bases, with 15 bases sitting between them. CDR3: CASRTLRGGIQYF. CDR3 in DNA: TGTGCCAGCAGAACCTTAAGGGGGGGCATTCAGTACTTC.

V is TRBV7-6 and J is TRBJ2-5; D not resolved. Germline V gene lookup returns CDR1 SGHVS and CDR2 FNYEAQ. With 1 base removed from V and 5 bases from J, the gap between germline ends came to 17 bases. The CDR3 length is 16 residues. The CDR3 DNA reads TGTGCCAGCAGCTTAGGGCTGCGGTCAGCCGGGGAGACCCAGTACTTC. It codes for CASSLGLRSAGETQYF.

The chain links TRBV9 to TRBJ1-6, with 9 nucleotides matching TRBD1. The germline CDR1 and CDR2 sequences are SGDLS and YYNGEE. The CDR3 length is 18 residues. Trimming cost V 4 bases and J 7 bases; bases outside gene matches: 15. The CDR3 sequence: CASSTTPGQGSRNSPLHF. CDR3 DNA sequence: TGTGCCAGCAGCACCACGCCGGGACAGGGATCTAGGAATTCACCCCTCCACTTT.

This sequence joins TRBV6-5 and TRBJ2-1, with 10 positions matching TRBD2. The CDR3 consists of 16 residues. V shed 3 bases and J 6 bases; nucleotides not matched to a gene: 8. Germline V gene lookup returns CDR1 MNHEY and CDR2 SVGAGI. This chain's CDR3 is CASSYAPSGGVNEQFF. In nucleotides, the CDR3 is TGTGCCAGCAGTTATGCCCCTAGCGGGGGAGTCAATGAGCAGTTCTTC.

This chain links TRBV27 with TRBJ1-1; TRBD1 matches 7 bases. The CDR3 length is 17 residues. Germline trimming cut 0 bases from V and 0 bases from J; bases unmatched to any gene: 7. Germline-derived CDR1 and CDR2 are MNHEY and SMNVEV (reference sequence). CDR3 amino acids: CASSLSGQQSLNTEAFF. The CDR3, as DNA: TGTGCCAGCAGTTTATCGGGACAGCAGAGTTTGAACACTGAAGCTTTCTTT.

This chain connects TRBV5-1 to TRBJ2-1, with 10 bases lining up with TRBD1. The germline V gene has CDR1 SGHRS and CDR2 YFSETQ. CDR3 length: 15 amino acids. J was trimmed by 8 bases and V by 0 bases; bases with no gene match: 5. CDR3 DNA sequence: TGCGCCAGCAGCTTGGAGGGACAGGGGCGAGATGAGCAGTTCTTC. It specifies CASSLEGQGRDEQFF.

The chain combines TRBV4-3 with TRBJ1-4; D might be TRBD1 (5 bases). Germline values: CDR1 LGHNA, CDR2 YSLEER. The CDR3 has 15 amino acids. Trimming left V 1 base short and J 6 bases short, with 12 bases between. CDR3 DNA sequence: TGCGCCAGCAGCCAAGCGCAGGGATCGGATGAAAAACTGTTTTTT. It specifies CASSQAQGSDEKLFF.

The chain links TRBV19 to TRBJ1-4; D perhaps matches TRBD1 (5 bases). The CDR3 covers 14 residues. Germline V lookup: CDR1 LNHDA, CDR2 SQIVND (reference sequence). Trimming removed 1 base at V and 4 bases at J, with 7 bases between. CDR3 in DNA: TGTGCCAGTAGTATAGGACAGTTTAATGAAAAACTGTTTTTT. It encodes CASSIGQFNEKLFF.

The chain combines TRBV10-3 with TRBJ2-2, with 12 bases matching TRBD2. The CDR3 runs 17 residues. Germline-derived CDR1 and CDR2 are ENHRY and SYGVKD. J lost 0 bases, V lost 6 bases, and 5 bases had no gene match. The CDR3 region has the DNA TGTGCCATCAGGGAGGGACTAGCGGGCTCGAACACCGGGGAGCTGTTTTTT. Translating it yields CAIREGLAGSNTGELFF.

The chain has TRBV11-2 and TRBJ2-5; D is ambiguous. The V end was cut by 5 bases, the J end by 4 bases, with 8 bases between. CDR3 length equals 12 residues. CDR1 is SGHAT, CDR2 FQNNGV, per germline. This CDR3 is CASSAPGETQYF. CDR3 bases: TGTGCCAGCAGCGCACCCGGAGAGACCCAGTACTTC.

The gene calls are TRBV9 and TRBJ1-4, with D hard to call. The CDR3 is 16 amino acids. The V gene's germline CDR1 is SGDLS and CDR2 YYNGEE. Trimming stripped 7 bases from V and 7 bases from J, with 23 bases between. CDR3 bases: TGTGCCAGCGGCAGTTCTTCAGGTGGAATACGTGAAAAACTGTTTTTT. Residues: CASGSSSGGIREKLFF.

This clone has only a few counts. V gene TRBV19 combines with J gene TRBJ1-4; D is possibly TRBD1 (5 bases). There are 14 residues in the CDR3. The germline gives CDR1 LNHDA, CDR2 SQIVND (reference sequence). The ends were cut back, 7 bases at V and 4 bases at J, with 13 bases in the middle. The CDR3, as DNA: TGTGCCAGTAACCCCGGGAGGGGTAATGAAAAACTGTTTTTT. Protein: CASNPGRGNEKLFF.

The chain combines TRBV5-8 with TRBJ1-1; the D is unclear. Germline CDR1 reads SGHTS; CDR2 reads YDEGEE. Deletions cut 3 bases from V and 6 bases from J, with 6 bases between. This CDR3 is 11 amino acids long. The DNA for the CDR3 is TGTGCCAGCAGCTATGGCCCTGAAGCTTTCTTT. It yields the protein CASSYGPEAFF.

This rearrangement joins TRBV4-2 to TRBJ2-1, with 14 bases aligning to TRBD2. This CDR3 spans 18 amino acids. J gave up 1 base and V 2 bases, and 4 bases lay outside the gene matches. Germline V gene lookup returns CDR1 LGHNA and CDR2 YNFKEQ. The CDR3 DNA follows: TGTGCCAGCAGCCAACTCCGACTAGCGGGGGGGTCCTACAATGAGCAGTTCTTC. It translates to CASSQLRLAGGSYNEQFF.

CDR3 protein: CASRSGWEAAAEQFF. In DNA form, the CDR3 reads TGCGCCAGTCGTTCGGGGTGGGAGGCCGCGGCTGAGCAGTTCTTC. The chain has TRBV5-1 and TRBJ2-1; D is possibly TRBD2 (6 bases). Germline CDR1 SGHRS, CDR2 YFSETQ. V was trimmed by 8 bases and J by 9 bases, leaving 24 bases between them. This CDR3 contains 15 residues.

This clone qualifies as medium-sized. The rearrangement uses TRBV27 and TRBJ2-1; TRBD2 matches 8 bases. The CDR3 has 18 residues. V was pared by 4 bases and J by 7 bases, with 18 bases of the junction left unmatched. Germline CDR1 is MNHEY and CDR2 is SMNVEV (reference sequence). CDR3 loop: CASSSFAEGGAGENEQFF. CDR3 nucleotides: TGTGCCAGCAGTTCGTTCGCCGAAGGGGGAGCGGGAGAGAATGAGCAGTTCTTC.

In this sample, this clone turned up once. CDR3 protein: CASSRAGTAGNTIYF. DNA for the CDR3: TGCGCCAGCAGCCGGGCGGGGACAGCTGGAAACACCATATATTTT. The V and J genes are TRBV5-1 and TRBJ1-3; 7 bases fit TRBD1. The CDR3 extends over 15 amino acids. From germline, CDR1 is SGHRS and CDR2 YFSETQ. J gave up 2 bases and V 4 bases, and 6 bases lay outside the gene matches.